The 9 T cell receptor beta chains given below trace back to one sample, sequenced in a study of shared clonotypes between healthy human individuals. TCRdb keeps only in-frame clones here, not all; method: immunoSEQ multiplex PCR. The sample carries about 2,100,000 clones, roughly 91% recorded once. Naive CD8 cells comprised CD45RO-negative, CCR7-positively selected cells, excluding terminally differentiated effector memory CD45RA+ cells. Sequenced sample: naive CD8+ T cells from PBMCs. The source of these receptors is a man aged 18 to 35 in good health. Some clones in this sample may be carry-over from other donors' samples.

The chain carries TRBV27 and TRBJ2-7; 9 bases map to TRBD2. Germline V gene lookup returns CDR1 MNHEY and CDR2 SMNVEV (reference sequence). This CDR3 has 15 amino acids. V was pared by 2 bases and J by 1 base, with 3 bases of the junction left unmatched. The chain's CDR3 is CASSLAGGVSYEQYF. CDR3 DNA sequence: TGTGCCAGCAGTTTAGCGGGGGGGGTGTCCTACGAGCAGTACTTC.

The chain uses TRBV28 and TRBJ2-7; 13 nucleotides match TRBD2. V shed 3 bases and J 7 bases; nucleotides not matched to a gene: 12. CDR1 and CDR2 from the germline V gene are MDHEN and SYDVKM. CDR3 length: 17 residues. The CDR3 spells CASSFPPGTSGTGEQYF. The CDR3 nucleotides read TGTGCCAGCAGTTTCCCGCCCGGGACTAGCGGGACGGGGGAGCAGTACTTC.

On this clone itself: Other DNA sequences in the same sample also yield this CDR3. The chain couples TRBV11-2 to TRBJ2-2; D ambiguous. The CDR3 is 14 residues long. From germline, CDR1 is SGHAT and CDR2 FQNNGV. V was shortened by 1 base and J by 1 base, with 4 bases between the two germline ends. This chain's CDR3 is CASSLVGNTGELFF. Written as DNA, the CDR3 is TGTGCCAGCAGCTTAGTAGGGAACACCGGGGAGCTGTTTTTT.

V and J are TRBV28 and TRBJ2-3; 11 bases are shared with TRBD1. The V gene end was trimmed by 7 bases and the J gene end by 3 bases; junction bases not matched to a gene: 3. Looked up from germline, CDR1 is MDHEN and CDR2 is SYDVKM. The CDR3 is made up of 14 amino acids. Here the CDR3 DNA reads TGTGCCAGCACGGACAGGGGGCTTACAGATACGCAGTATTTT. Translated, it gives CASTDRGLTDTQYF.

The V and J genes are TRBV15 and TRBJ2-1; 14 bases match TRBD2. J was trimmed by 6 bases and V by 0 bases; bases with no gene match: 7. The germline V gene has CDR1 LNHNV and CDR2 YYDKDF (reference sequence). This CDR3 comprises 18 residues. CDR3 in DNA: TGTGCCACCAGCAGAGATTGGATGACTAGCGGGAGGGCCAATGAGCAGTTCTTC. Its translation: CATSRDWMTSGRANEQFF.

The chain is built from TRBV9 and TRBJ1-2, with TRBD1 matching 9 bases. V shed 4 bases and J 3 bases; nucleotides not matched to a gene: 1. Germline V CDR1 and CDR2: SGDLS, YYNGEE. The CDR3 sequence is 13 residues long. This CDR3 is CASSWTGDYGYTF. CDR3 nucleotide sequence: TGTGCCAGCAGCTGGACAGGGGACTATGGCTACACCTTC.

The chain has TRBV9 and TRBJ2-7; D possibly corresponds to TRBD2 (6 bases). CDR3 length: 13 amino acids. V shed 4 bases and J shed 6 bases, with 14 bases lying between them. CDR1 SGDLS and CDR2 YYNGEE come from the germline V gene. CDR3 sequence: CASSYDVGGEQYF. CDR3 nucleotides: TGTGCCAGCAGCTATGACGTGGGGGGCGAGCAGTACTTC. The complete variable domain, with remaining parts taken from reference TRBV9 and TRBJ2-7, reads DSGVTQTPKHLITATGQRVTLRCSPRSGDLSVYWYQQSLDQGLQFLIQYYNGEERAKGNILERFSAQQFPDLHSELNLSSLELGDSALYFCASSYDVGGEQYFGPGTRLTVT.

V and J are TRBV7-8 and TRBJ2-1; D possibly corresponds to TRBD2 (6 bases). Trimming stripped 4 bases from V and 9 bases from J, with 10 bases between. Germline V gene lookup returns CDR1 SGHVS and CDR2 FQNEAQ. The CDR3 has 12 residues. The CDR3 loop reads CASSWTTVEQFF. The CDR3 DNA follows: TGTGCCAGCAGCTGGACTACCGTTGAGCAGTTCTTC.

Notes on this clone: Other DNA sequences in the same sample also yield this CDR3. The CDR3 here is CAWSESYEQYF. CDR3 DNA: TGTGCCTGGAGCGAGTCCTACGAGCAGTACTTC. The V and J genes are TRBV30 and TRBJ2-7, with D unresolved. Germline assignment: CDR1 GTSNPN and CDR2 SVGIG (reference sequence). Trimming shortened V by 3 bases and J by 1 base, and 4 bases separated the two germline ends. The CDR3 sequence is 11 residues long.